Below are 18 T cell receptor beta chains sequenced from a single sample in a study of blood T cell repertoires in COVID-19. The data were produced by immunoSEQ multiplex PCR, yet TCRdb's version contains in-frame clones alone and is incomplete. The sample yields some 110,000 clones, more than 75% seen once. The sample consisted of peripheral blood. The receptors shown here come from a man aged 35-49 years with acute or convalescent COVID-19.

The rearrangement links TRBV18 to TRBJ1-4, with a weak D call TRBD1 (5 bases). The CDR3 runs to 15 residues. Germline V gives CDR1 KGHSH, CDR2 LQKENI. V lost 1 base, J lost 4 bases, and 10 bases lay in between. In nucleotides, the CDR3 is TGTGCCAGCTCACCACAGGGGATGGGTAATGAAAAACTGTTTTTT. Its protein product is CASSPQGMGNEKLFF.

The chain uses TRBV5-1 and TRBJ2-1; 7 bases line up with TRBD2. The ends lost 3 bases at V and 0 bases at J; junction bases unmatched: 3. This CDR3 has 15 amino acids. CDR1 is SGHRS, CDR2 YFSETQ, per germline. The CDR3 spells CASSSGGSSYNEQFF. The CDR3 region has the DNA TGCGCCAGCAGCTCGGGAGGTAGCTCCTACAATGAGCAGTTCTTC.

V and J are TRBV7-6 and TRBJ1-1, with D possibly matching TRBD1 (6 bases). There are 13 residues in the CDR3. Germline V lookup: CDR1 SGHVS, CDR2 FNYEAQ. Trimming removed 5 bases from V and 3 bases from J, with 10 bases in between. CDR3 coding DNA: TGTGCCAGCAGCGCCCAGGGGTACACTGAAGCTTTCTTT. This sequence encodes CASSAQGYTEAFF. Full variable domain (missing parts from reference TRBV7-6 and TRBJ1-1): GAGVSQSPRYKVTKRGQDVALRCDPISGHVSLYWYRQALGQGPEFLTYFNYEAQQDKSGLPNDRFSAERPEGSISTLTIQRTEQRDSAMYRCASSAQGYTEAFFGQGTRLTVV.

The chain carries TRBV6-6 and TRBJ2-2; D perhaps matches TRBD2 (6 bases). Looked up from germline, CDR1 is MNHNY and CDR2 is SVGAGI (reference sequence). The length of the CDR3 is 16 residues. V gave up 6 bases and J gave up 6 bases, with 20 bases separating them. CDR3 coding DNA: TGTGCCAGCAGCGACCGGGGACTTAGTGTTCCCGGGGAGCTGTTTTTT. Translation: CASSDRGLSVPGELFF.

The rearrangement joins TRBV6-4 to TRBJ1-2; D may be TRBD1 (5 bases). Trimming cost V 2 bases and J 0 bases, with 16 bases left between them. This CDR3 has 17 amino acids. Germline-derived CDR1 and CDR2 are MRHNA and SNTAGT. DNA of the CDR3: TGTGCCAGCAGTGACCGCGGGACGGCAAAAGCTAACTATGGCTACACCTTC. Translation gives CASSDRGTAKANYGYTF.

The V gene is TRBV6-5, the J gene TRBJ1-6, with D possibly matching TRBD1 (5 bases). V lost 0 bases and J 8 bases, leaving 11 bases between the germline ends. Looked up from germline, CDR1 is MNHEY and CDR2 is SVGAGI. The CDR3 is 15 residues long. The CDR3 sequence is CASSYSTRVDSPLHF. The CDR3 DNA is TGTGCCAGCAGTTACTCGACCAGGGTCGATTCACCCCTCCACTTT.

J is TRBJ1-2 and V is TRBV24-1; the D gene is possibly TRBD1 (6 bases). The germline gives CDR1 KGHDR, CDR2 SFDVKD. The CDR3 runs 14 residues. V lost 3 bases to trimming and J lost 4 bases, with 11 bases between them. CDR3 residues: CATSDDRSPYGYTF. Written as DNA, the CDR3 is TGTGCCACCAGTGATGACAGGTCTCCCTATGGCTACACCTTC.

This chain links TRBV2 with TRBJ1-2; D gene ambiguous. This CDR3 spans 10 amino acids. The germline CDR1 and CDR2 sequences are SNHLY and FYNNEI. Trimming left V 9 bases short and J 4 bases short, with 6 bases between. The CDR3 sequence: CASLFYGYTF. CDR3 bases: TGTGCCAGTCTGTTCTATGGCTACACCTTC.

The chain uses TRBV25-1 and TRBJ1-3; TRBD1 agrees at 8 bases. This CDR3 spans 14 amino acids. Germline V gene lookup returns CDR1 MGHDK and CDR2 SYGVNS. The junction had 4 bases not matched to a gene; V was cut back by 4 bases and J by 5 bases. The CDR3 spells CASSGTGRRNTIYF. The CDR3 DNA reads TGTGCCAGCAGTGGGACAGGGAGGAGAAACACCATATATTTT.

This chain links TRBV18 with TRBJ1-1; the D is unclear. V shed 2 bases and J shed 3 bases, with 10 bases lying between them. This CDR3 has 14 amino acids. Germline V gene data show CDR1 as KGHSH and CDR2 as LQKENI. CDR3 in DNA: TGTGCCAGCTCACCAACCGGCGGGGACACTGAAGCTTTCTTT. This codes for CASSPTGGDTEAFF.

The chain is built from TRBV12-3 or TRBV12-4 and TRBJ2-2, with a possible D match to TRBD1 (6 bases). The V end was cut by 5 bases, the J end by 8 bases, with 6 bases between. This CDR3 has 11 residues. The CDR3 DNA sequence: TGTGCCAGCAGTCAGGGGGGGGAGCTGTTTTTT. It encodes CASSQGGELFF.

The V gene is TRBV12-3 or TRBV12-4, the J gene TRBJ1-2, with TRBD1 as a possible D gene (6 bases). The V gene lost 5 bases and the J gene lost 2 bases, with 9 bases spanning the gap. The CDR3 loop spans 13 amino acids. CDR3: CASSRQVNYGYTF. The CDR3, as DNA: TGTGCCAGCAGTCGACAGGTCAACTATGGCTACACCTTC.

J is TRBJ1-1 and V is TRBV10-3, with 7 bases that match TRBD1. The germline CDR1 and CDR2 sequences are ENHRY and SYGVKD. The V segment lost 6 bases and the J segment 0 bases; nucleotides outside the gene matches: 10. The length of the CDR3 is 16 residues. DNA of the CDR3: TGTGCCATCAGGGGCCTCCCGGGACAGATGAACACTGAAGCTTTCTTT. It translates to CAIRGLPGQMNTEAFF.

This chain links TRBV7-9 with TRBJ2-2; TRBD1 might be the D (7 bases). This CDR3 spans 16 amino acids. Trimming removed 4 bases at V and 2 bases at J, with 14 bases between. Germline CDR1 reads SEHNR; CDR2 reads FQNEAQ (reference sequence). CDR3: CASSSQGGINTGELFF. As DNA, the CDR3 is TGTGCCAGCAGCTCCCAGGGGGGAATCAACACCGGGGAGCTGTTTTTT.

This chain uses TRBV4-1 with TRBJ1-2; 12 bases are shared with TRBD1. The J segment lost 7 bases and the V segment lost 1 base, leaving 10 bases of the junction unmatched. Germline V lookup: CDR1 MGHRA, CDR2 YSYEKL. The CDR3 length is 17 residues. In nucleotides, the CDR3 is TGCGCCAGCAGCCAAGCCAAAATGGGACAGGGGGCTTTTGGCTACACCTTC. Amino acid sequence: CASSQAKMGQGAFGYTF.

This chain uses TRBV5-1 with TRBJ1-2, with D maybe TRBD1 (5 bases). With 4 bases removed from V and 8 bases from J, the gap between germline ends came to 21 bases. CDR3 length: 15 residues. Germline CDR1 is SGHRS and CDR2 is YFSETQ. The CDR3 protein is CASSAGDSGVKGYTF. CDR3 coding DNA: TGCGCCAGCAGCGCGGGGGACTCCGGAGTTAAGGGCTACACCTTC.

V usage is TRBV6-5 and J usage is TRBJ2-6; D remains ambiguous. CDR3 size: 15 residues. V gave up 6 bases and J gave up 1 base, with 10 bases separating them. CDR1 is MNHEY and CDR2 is SVGAGI in the germline V gene. The CDR3: CASRSISSGANVLTF. DNA of the CDR3: TGTGCCAGCAGGTCCATTTCATCTGGGGCCAACGTCCTGACTTTC.

The count of this clone is one. This chain uses TRBV14 with TRBJ1-1, with 10 bases lining up with TRBD1. The germline gives CDR1 SGHDN, CDR2 FVKESK. The J segment lost 10 bases and the V segment lost 3 bases, leaving 11 bases of the junction unmatched. The CDR3 runs 15 residues. In nucleotides, the CDR3 is TGTGCCAGCAGCCAGACAGGGGGCGCGGAGTGGGTAGCTTTCTTT. The encoded protein is CASSQTGGAEWVAFF.